These 23 T cell receptor beta chains were sequenced from one sample in a study of blood T cell repertoires in COVID-19. Profiled with immunoSEQ multiplex PCR; TCRdb holds only in-frame clones, not every one. The profile covers 150,000 to 200,000 clones, with 60% to 85% appearing a single time and 2.8% taken by the ten largest. Source material: peripheral blood. The receptors derive from a man in his sixties or seventies with acute or convalescent COVID-19.

The chain links TRBV28 to TRBJ2-7, with a possible D match to TRBD2 (7 bases). The germline V and J ends were trimmed by 5 bases and 3 bases, with 17 bases remaining between them. Germline assignment: CDR1 MDHEN and CDR2 SYDVKM. The CDR3 sequence is 15 residues long. CDR3 nucleotide sequence: TGTGCCAGCAGTCCCAGGGGTAGCGGGCGCTACGAGCAGTACTTC. Protein: CASSPRGSGRYEQYF.

The rearrangement uses TRBV6-2 or TRBV6-3 and TRBJ2-5; D perhaps matches TRBD2 (7 bases). Germline CDR1 is MNHEY and CDR2 is SVGEGT. This CDR3 has 15 amino acids. Trimming took off 2 bases at V and 3 bases at J, with 13 bases between the two ends. The CDR3 region has the DNA TGTGCCAGCAGTTACGGTGGGAGGGGGAAAGAGACCCAGTACTTC. Amino acid sequence: CASSYGGRGKETQYF.

The V and J genes are TRBV19 and TRBJ2-5, with D tentatively TRBD1 (5 bases). Germline V lookup: CDR1 LNHDA, CDR2 SQIVND (reference sequence). The V gene lost 6 bases and the J gene lost 5 bases, with 13 bases spanning the gap. The CDR3 has 13 residues. CDR3 nucleotides: TGTGCCAGTAGAGACAGCACCGGGGAGACCCAGTACTTC. It is translated as CASRDSTGETQYF. Complete variable domain (other parts from reference TRBV19 and TRBJ2-5): DGGITQSPKYLFRKEGQNVTLSCEQNLNHDAMYWYRQDPGQGLRLIYYSQIVNDFQKGDIAEGYSVSREKKESFPLTVTSAQKNPTAFYLCASRDSTGETQYFGPGTRLLVL.

CDR3 in amino acids: CASSLARGRGNTIYF. CDR3 nucleotide sequence: TGTGCCAGCAGCTTAGCGCGGGGGCGCGGAAACACCATATATTTT. V is TRBV11-3 and J is TRBJ1-3, with a possible D match to TRBD1 (6 bases). The CDR3 consists of 15 residues. From germline, CDR1 is SGHNT and CDR2 YENEEA. Trimming shortened V by 1 base and J by 4 bases, and 11 bases separated the two germline ends.

J is TRBJ2-3 and V is TRBV9; 8 nucleotides line up with TRBD2. The CDR3 is 14 residues long. The V segment lost 0 bases and the J segment 5 bases; nucleotides outside the gene matches: 2. Germline CDR1 is SGDLS and CDR2 is YYNGEE. Written as DNA, the CDR3 is TGTGCCAGCAGCGTAGCGGGGGGGGGAGATACGCAGTATTTT. This codes for CASSVAGGGDTQYF.

J is TRBJ1-1 and V is TRBV30, with a weak D call TRBD1 (5 bases). The CDR3 consists of 14 residues. Trimming removed 8 bases from V and 2 bases from J, with 18 bases in between. Germline assignment: CDR1 GTSNPN and CDR2 SVGIG (reference sequence). CDR3 nucleotide sequence: TGTGCCCGAAGTCGCGACAGTCTCAACACTGAAGCTTTCTTT. Its protein product is CARSRDSLNTEAFF.

This clone has ten or more counts. The chain combines TRBV6-2 or TRBV6-3 with TRBJ2-2; D remains unclear. V lost 5 bases and J 2 bases, leaving 3 bases between the germline ends. Germline V CDR1 and CDR2: MNHEY, SVGEGT. CDR3 length: 12 amino acids. The CDR3 DNA reads as TGTGCCAGCAGTACTAACACCGGGGAGCTGTTTTTT. The encoded protein is CASSTNTGELFF.

This sequence joins TRBV7-8 and TRBJ2-7; D not certain. The V end was cut by 5 bases, the J end by 5 bases, with 10 bases between. The germline CDR1 and CDR2 sequences are SGHVS and FQNEAQ. The CDR3 spans 12 residues. The CDR3 loop reads CASSRDIHEQYF. The DNA of the CDR3 is TGTGCCAGCAGCCGTGACATACACGAGCAGTACTTC.

The chain has TRBV7-2 and TRBJ2-5, with 10 bases aligning to TRBD1. Germline trimming cut 5 bases from V and 5 bases from J; bases unmatched to any gene: 8. The CDR3 is 15 residues long. Germline-derived CDR1 and CDR2 are SGHTA and FQGNSA. The CDR3 DNA is TGTGCCAGCAGCCCGAGACAGGGGGCAGGGGAGACCCAGTACTTC. Its protein product is CASSPRQGAGETQYF.

This clone was observed a single time. CDR3 in amino acids: CASLRTESYEQYF. The CDR3 DNA is TGTGCCAGCCTTAGGACAGAATCCTACGAGCAGTACTTC. This chain connects TRBV12-3 or TRBV12-4 to TRBJ2-7; a weak D match, TRBD1 (6 bases). This CDR3 has 13 residues. Trimming removed 8 bases from V and 1 base from J, with 12 bases in between.

This clone has a handful of counts. The chain couples TRBV27 to TRBJ1-1; D perhaps matches TRBD1 (6 bases). The CDR3 totals 14 residues. CDR1 and CDR2 from the germline V gene are MNHEY and SMNVEV (reference sequence). Trimming left V 5 bases short and J 7 bases short, with 17 bases between. CDR3 residues: CASSQNRDEGEAFF. The CDR3 nucleotides are TGTGCCAGCAGTCAGAACAGGGATGAAGGTGAAGCTTTCTTT.

This clone was picked up one time. V and J are TRBV2 and TRBJ2-5; 9 bases line up with TRBD1. The V gene's germline CDR1 is SNHLY and CDR2 FYNNEI. Germline trimming cut 6 bases from V and 3 bases from J; bases unmatched to any gene: 8. The CDR3 covers 15 residues. CDR3 in amino acids: CASRQGRDREETQYF. The CDR3 region has the DNA TGTGCCAGCAGACAAGGCCGGGACAGGGAAGAGACCCAGTACTTC.

The chain links TRBV28 to TRBJ1-1, with 7 bases matching TRBD1. With V trimmed by 5 bases and J by 7 bases, 4 bases remained unmatched. Germline-derived CDR1 and CDR2 are MDHEN and SYDVKM. The CDR3 consists of 12 residues. The CDR3 DNA sequence: TGTGCCAGCAGTAAACAGGGGCTTGAAGCTTTCTTT. Amino acids: CASSKQGLEAFF.

The rearrangement uses TRBV5-4 and TRBJ2-7; D perhaps matches TRBD1 (6 bases). Germline lookup yields CDR1 SGHNT and CDR2 YYREEE (reference sequence). The CDR3 consists of 14 residues. Trimming stripped 0 bases from V and 2 bases from J, with 9 bases between. CDR3 region: CASSLADRPYEQYF. Here the CDR3 DNA reads TGTGCCAGCAGCTTGGCGGACAGACCCTACGAGCAGTACTTC.

CDR3 nucleotide sequence: TGCGCCAGCAGCTCGCAGGGGGGCGGGAGGACGTACGAGCAGTACTTC. Translated, it gives CASSSQGGGRTYEQYF. The chain employs TRBV5-1 and TRBJ2-7; a weak D match, TRBD2 (8 bases). This CDR3 is 16 amino acids long. The V and J ends lost 3 bases and 4 bases respectively, with 20 bases between them. Germline CDR1 and CDR2: SGHRS and YFSETQ. Full variable domain (remainder filled in from reference TRBV5-1 and TRBJ2-7): KAGVTQTPRYLIKTRGQQVTLSCSPISGHRSVSWYQQTPGQGLQFLFEYFSETQRNKGNFPGRFSGRQFSNSRSEMNVSTLELGDSALYLCASSSQGGGRTYEQYFGPGTRLTVT.

This clone was found once. V usage is TRBV4-2 and J usage is TRBJ2-2; D call uncertain. The CDR3 is 12 residues long. In germline, CDR1 is LGHNA, CDR2 YNFKEQ. Trimming removed 1 base from V and 6 bases from J, with 3 bases in between. This CDR3 is CASSQVSGELFF. As DNA, the CDR3 is TGTGCCAGCAGCCAAGTATCCGGGGAGCTGTTTTTT.

This clone has more than one count but fewer than ten. The gene calls are TRBV4-1 and TRBJ1-4, with a possible D match to TRBD1 (6 bases). Looked up from germline, CDR1 is MGHRA and CDR2 is YSYEKL. The V gene lost 0 bases and the J gene lost 7 bases, with 21 bases spanning the gap. The CDR3 contains 18 residues. The CDR3, as DNA: TGCGCCAGCAGCCAAGAAACGCCCTCTACAGGGATAGGTGAAAAACTGTTTTTT. This codes for CASSQETPSTGIGEKLFF.

The J gene is TRBJ2-3, the V gene TRBV24-1; 10 positions match TRBD2. Trimming at V came to 3 bases and at J to 5 bases, leaving 7 bases not matched to a gene. CDR3 length equals 16 residues. Per germline, CDR1 KGHDR and CDR2 SFDVKD. The CDR3 sequence: CATSDSGRAEIDTQYF. In nucleotides, the CDR3 is TGTGCCACCAGTGATAGCGGGAGGGCCGAGATAGATACGCAGTATTTT.

V is TRBV10-3 and J is TRBJ1-1, with D tentatively TRBD1 (6 bases). Germline assignment: CDR1 ENHRY and CDR2 SYGVKD. The CDR3 extends over 13 amino acids. V was shortened by 11 bases and J by 6 bases, with 19 bases between the two germline ends. The CDR3 nucleotides are TGTGCCGCCAGCGGGGGCAGAGCCTCTGAAGCTTTCTTT. Encoded protein: CAASGGRASEAFF.

CDR3 DNA sequence: TGTGCCAGTAGTCCAGATTCTGGGGGGAGGGGCCGGAGTAGCACAGATACGCAGTATTTT. This encodes CASSPDSGGRGRSSTDTQYF. This chain connects TRBV19 to TRBJ2-3, with 7 bases lining up with TRBD2. Germline V gene lookup returns CDR1 LNHDA and CDR2 SQIVND (reference sequence). The CDR3 covers 20 residues. The J segment lost 0 bases and the V segment lost 5 bases, leaving 20 bases of the junction unmatched.

The sample holds one count of this clone. This sequence joins TRBV9 and TRBJ1-2; 12 bases line up with TRBD1. The germline V gene has CDR1 SGDLS and CDR2 YYNGEE. Trimming took 4 bases from V and 7 from J; bases not matched to a gene: 11. The CDR3 is 16 residues long. The CDR3: CASSPLTGQGAFGYTF. For the CDR3, the DNA is TGTGCCAGCAGCCCCCTCACGGGACAGGGGGCATTTGGCTACACCTTC.

V is TRBV24-1 and J is TRBJ2-1; TRBD2 matches 9 bases. CDR1 and CDR2 from the germline V gene are KGHDR and SFDVKD. After removal of 0 bases from V and 8 bases from J, the junction contained 7 bases not matched to a gene. The CDR3 sequence is 16 residues long. DNA of the CDR3: TGTGCCACCAGTGATTTGCATTCTAGCGGGACCTATGAGCAGTTCTTC. This gives the protein CATSDLHSSGTYEQFF.

The V and J genes are TRBV7-2 and TRBJ1-1, with D perhaps matching TRBD1 (5 bases). The germline V and J ends were trimmed by 2 bases and 5 bases, with 12 bases remaining between them. The CDR3 extends over 14 amino acids. Germline lookup yields CDR1 SGHTA and CDR2 FQGNSA. The CDR3 spells CASSLQRRGTEAFF. DNA for the CDR3: TGTGCCAGCAGCTTACAACGACGGGGGACTGAAGCTTTCTTT.